This T cell receptor (beta chain) was profiled in a study of breast tumors, draining lymph nodes, adjacent tissues (dated by TCRdb to the mid-2010s). Background for the entire study: In breast cancer patients, the study compared the TCR beta repertoires of tumor, adjacent nontumor tissue and axillary lymph nodes. In human breast cancer, the study set out to assess how tumor, surrounding tissue and draining lymph node repertoires relate to one another and whether T cells might be exchanged between them. General conclusions and limits of the study: In luminal-like breast cancer, tumor and nontumor tissue repertoires resembled each other significantly more than in basal-like breast cancer. The conclusion that tumor T cells originate in lymph nodes was framed as consistent with a hypothesis rather than directly demonstrated. The data were considered consistent with most tumor T cells being derived from the lymph node and subsequently expanding within tumor tissue. Tumors showed preferential V and J gene usage, and their T-cell repertoire diversity fell below that of lymph nodes yet above that of nontumor tissue.

The reads were generated on an Illumina HiSeq 2000. Multiplex PCR amplification was used to generate the TCR beta chain libraries. High-throughput sequencing was used to analyze the amplified TCR beta chain products. In TCRdb, the public reads were trimmed at Q25 with fastp and aligned with MiXCR, with productive beta chains retained. Under each unique CDR3 protein, matching rows form one entry showing the most common genes and DNA. Within this sample are tens of thousands of distinct CDR3 sequences, with roughly 41% of them counted one time only. 10% to 13% of the sample goes to the ten largest clones. This clonotype was detected ten times or more. Its antigen remains undetermined. Per-base quality was not reported, and no clone a single base away is much larger than it. At the junction V is shortened by 6 bases and J by 2 bases; bases outside the gene matches: 10. Including cysteine and phenylalanine, the CDR3 has 18 amino acids. Left in the record is the CDR3 DNA by itself, 54 bases read in frame from the first base. The CDR1 and CDR2 encoded by the germline V gene (reference sequence) are LNHDA and SQIVND.

The TCR originated in a female donor with breast cancer. Some clones in this sample may be carry-over from other donors' samples. The V and J segments used are TRBV19 and TRBJ2-4; 13 bases in between match TRBD2. The sample taken for sequencing was breast tumor tissue. The sequence in DNA is TGTGCCAGTAGCGAACGTCGACTAGCGGGAGGACCCAAAAACATTCAGTACTTC. It translates to CASSERRLAGGPKNIQYF.